Listed below are T cell receptor beta chains from one sample, sequenced in a study of long-term antiretroviral therapy in people with HIV. Clones were sequenced by immunoSEQ multiplex PCR, and TCRdb holds only the in-frame ones, with some missing. Among 20,000 to 30,000 clones, about 80% were seen once, and the ten largest hold around 6%. Material: unsorted PBMCs, obtained 0.7 years before starting antiretroviral therapy. The source of these receptors is a man aged 30 to 45 with HIV. The CDR3 runs from the conserved cysteine through the conserved F or W. A D gene is named only where the DNA matches it firmly. Rows give clone size only sometimes, using once, few, many, or a class for an expanded clone.

J gene: TRBJ2-4; D gene: -; V gene: TRBV15; clone size: -; CDR3 protein: CATSRDGGYIQYF; CDR3 DNA: TGTGCCACCAGCAGAGATGGGGGGTACATTCAGTACTTC
J gene: TRBJ2-1; D gene: TRBD2; V gene: TRBV4-2; clone size: -; CDR3 protein: CASSQVAGTTTYNEQFF; CDR3 DNA: TGTGCCAGCAGCCAAGTAGCAGGGACTACAACCTACAATGAGCAGTTCTTC
J gene: TRBJ1-2; D gene: -; V gene: TRBV9; clone size: -; CDR3 protein: CASSAGRGYTF; CDR3 DNA: TGTGCCAGCAGTGCGGGACGGGGCTACACCTTC
J gene: TRBJ2-3; D gene: -; V gene: TRBV7-3; clone size: -; CDR3 protein: CASSLTQMSDTQYF; CDR3 DNA: TGTGCCAGCAGCTTAACACAGATGTCAGATACGCAGTATTTT
J gene: TRBJ2-4; D gene: TRBD1; V gene: TRBV25-1; clone size: -; CDR3 protein: CASSELGQGLKNIQYF; CDR3 DNA: TGTGCCAGCAGTGAACTCGGACAGGGATTGAAAAACATTCAGTACTTC
J gene: TRBJ1-1; D gene: TRBD1; V gene: TRBV6-6; clone size: -; CDR3 protein: CASSRQGEAEAFF; CDR3 DNA: TGTGCCAGCAGTAGACAGGGTGAGGCTGAAGCTTTCTTT
J gene: TRBJ2-7; D gene: -; V gene: TRBV21-1; clone size: -; CDR3 protein: CASVRDRGTYEQYF; CDR3 DNA: TGTGCCAGCGTCCGGGACAGGGGGACCTACGAGCAGTACTTC
J gene: TRBJ1-6; D gene: -; V gene: TRBV19; clone size: few; CDR3 protein: CASSLRGQKQTLHF; CDR3 DNA: TGTGCCAGTTCTCTCCGCGGACAAAAGCAAACCCTCCACTTT
J gene: TRBJ1-1; D gene: -; V gene: TRBV28; clone size: -; CDR3 protein: CASSPPGTGYTEAFF; CDR3 DNA: TGTGCCAGCAGTCCCCCAGGGACTGGGTACACTGAAGCTTTCTTT
J gene: TRBJ2-5; D gene: TRBD2; V gene: TRBV7-9; clone size: -; CDR3 protein: CASSLPGLAGGPGQETQYF; CDR3 DNA: TGTGCCAGCAGCTTACCCGGACTAGCGGGGGGGCCGGGACAAGAGACCCAGTACTTC
J gene: TRBJ2-1; D gene: -; V gene: TRBV13; clone size: few; CDR3 protein: CASKQWGSYNEQFF; CDR3 DNA: TGTGCCAGCAAACAATGGGGCTCCTACAATGAGCAGTTCTTC
J gene: TRBJ1-6; D gene: TRBD1; V gene: TRBV9; clone size: -; CDR3 protein: CASSARQGPGYNSPLHF; CDR3 DNA: TGTGCCAGCAGCGCCCGACAGGGACCAGGCTATAATTCACCCCTCCACTTT
J gene: TRBJ2-7; D gene: -; V gene: TRBV6-1; clone size: -; CDR3 protein: CASSEAGPLYNEQYF; CDR3 DNA: TGTGCCAGCAGTGAAGCCGGACCCCTATATAACGAGCAGTACTTC
J gene: TRBJ2-1; D gene: TRBD1; V gene: TRBV19; clone size: -; CDR3 protein: CASSIRRGLGNNEQFF; CDR3 DNA: TGTGCCAGTAGTATCCGTAGGGGGCTTGGGAACAATGAGCAGTTCTTC
J gene: TRBJ1-6; D gene: -; V gene: TRBV7-2; clone size: -; CDR3 protein: CASSPRTSSPLHF; CDR3 DNA: TGTGCCAGCAGCCCTCGGACCTCTTCACCCCTCCACTTT
J gene: TRBJ2-5; D gene: -; V gene: TRBV6-6; clone size: -; CDR3 protein: CASSSPTRYEETQYF; CDR3 DNA: TGTGCCAGCAGTTCGCCGACTAGATATGAAGAGACCCAGTACTTC
J gene: TRBJ1-5; D gene: -; V gene: TRBV4-1; clone size: -; CDR3 protein: CASSQEQANNQPQHF; CDR3 DNA: TGCGCCAGCAGCCAAGAACAGGCGAACAATCAGCCCCAGCATTTT
J gene: TRBJ2-3; D gene: TRBD1; V gene: TRBV10-3; clone size: -; CDR3 protein: CAISESGDRGDTQYF; CDR3 DNA: TGTGCCATCAGTGAGTCGGGGGACAGGGGGGATACGCAGTATTTT
J gene: TRBJ2-7; D gene: -; V gene: TRBV2; clone size: -; CDR3 protein: CASNAESYEQYF; CDR3 DNA: TGTGCCAGCAACGCAGAGTCCTACGAGCAGTACTTC
J gene: TRBJ2-1; D gene: TRBD1; V gene: TRBV10-2; clone size: -; CDR3 protein: CASRIDRGVYNEQFF; CDR3 DNA: TGCGCCAGCAGAATCGACAGGGGGGTATACAATGAGCAGTTCTTC
J gene: TRBJ1-4; D gene: -; V gene: TRBV4-1; clone size: -; CDR3 protein: CASSQGSRAAEKLFF; CDR3 DNA: TGCGCCAGCAGCCAAGGGTCCAGGGCTGCTGAAAAACTGTTTTTT
J gene: TRBJ1-3; D gene: -; V gene: TRBV19; clone size: -; CDR3 protein: CASSSLGGHSGNTIYF; CDR3 DNA: TGTGCCAGTAGTTCCCTAGGGGGTCACTCTGGAAACACCATATATTTT
J gene: TRBJ1-5; D gene: -; V gene: TRBV7-2; clone size: -; CDR3 protein: CASSLDGQPNQPQHF; CDR3 DNA: TGTGCCAGCAGCTTAGACGGGCAGCCCAATCAGCCCCAGCATTTT
J gene: TRBJ2-7; D gene: TRBD1; V gene: TRBV19; clone size: -; CDR3 protein: CASSTGTGVYEQYF; CDR3 DNA: TGTGCCAGTAGTACTGGGACAGGGGTCTACGAGCAGTACTTC
J gene: TRBJ2-5; D gene: -; V gene: TRBV7-2; clone size: -; CDR3 protein: CASSLDQGSGRTQYF; CDR3 DNA: TGTGCCAGCAGCTTAGACCAGGGGTCGGGTAGGACCCAGTACTTC
J gene: TRBJ2-4; D gene: -; V gene: TRBV13; clone size: -; CDR3 protein: CASSSRGQPTRGAKNIQYF; CDR3 DNA: TGTGCCAGCAGCTCACGGGGCCAGCCAACCCGGGGGGCCAAAAACATTCAGTACTTC
J gene: TRBJ1-1; D gene: TRBD1; V gene: TRBV11-2; clone size: -; CDR3 protein: CASSFGTVTEAFF; CDR3 DNA: TGTGCCAGCAGCTTTGGGACAGTAACTGAAGCTTTCTTT
J gene: TRBJ2-5; D gene: TRBD2; V gene: TRBV5-4; clone size: -; CDR3 protein: CASSLQRGGQETQYF; CDR3 DNA: TGTGCCAGCAGCTTGCAGCGGGGGGGCCAAGAGACCCAGTACTTC
J gene: TRBJ1-5; D gene: -; V gene: TRBV27; clone size: -; CDR3 protein: CASSYMIGQPQHF; CDR3 DNA: TGTGCCAGCAGTTATATGATCGGACAGCCCCAGCATTTT
J gene: TRBJ2-5; D gene: -; V gene: TRBV30; clone size: -; CDR3 protein: CAWAHEDNQETQYF; CDR3 DNA: TGTGCCTGGGCCCACGAAGACAACCAAGAGACCCAGTACTTC
J gene: TRBJ1-6; D gene: -; V gene: TRBV12-2; clone size: -; CDR3 protein: CASRLAVRSSYNSPLHF; CDR3 DNA: TGTGCAAGTCGCTTAGCCGTTAGGAGCTCCTATAATTCACCCCTCCACTTT
J gene: TRBJ1-6; D gene: TRBD1; V gene: TRBV5-1; clone size: once; CDR3 protein: CASSREGGQGPLGNSPLHF; CDR3 DNA: TGCGCCAGCAGCCGCGAGGGGGGACAGGGCCCCCTGGGGAATTCACCCCTCCACTTT
J gene: TRBJ2-7; D gene: -; V gene: TRBV7-7; clone size: -; CDR3 protein: CASSLFVGPYEQYF; CDR3 DNA: TGTGCTAGCAGCTTATTTGTCGGACCCTACGAGCAGTACTTC
J gene: TRBJ1-6; D gene: -; V gene: TRBV5-1; clone size: few; CDR3 protein: CASSLRQSNSPLHF; CDR3 DNA: TGCGCCAGCAGCTTGCGCCAAAGTAATTCACCCCTCCACTTT
J gene: TRBJ1-1; D gene: -; V gene: TRBV7-9; clone size: few; CDR3 protein: CASRTRDGEAFF; CDR3 DNA: TGTGCCAGCAGGACCAGGGATGGTGAAGCTTTCTTT
J gene: TRBJ1-6; D gene: -; V gene: TRBV5-6; clone size: -; CDR3 protein: CASGEKGREQTPLHF; CDR3 DNA: TGTGCCAGCGGGGAGAAGGGACGGGAACAGACACCCCTCCACTTT
J gene: TRBJ1-5; D gene: TRBD1; V gene: TRBV9; clone size: -; CDR3 protein: CASSVAGQEDQPQHF; CDR3 DNA: TGTGCCAGCAGCGTCGCTGGACAGGAAGATCAGCCCCAGCATTTT
J gene: TRBJ2-1; D gene: -; V gene: TRBV5-1; clone size: -; CDR3 protein: CASSLSDNSYNEQFF; CDR3 DNA: TGCGCCAGCAGCTTATCGGACAACTCCTACAATGAGCAGTTCTTC
J gene: TRBJ2-7; D gene: -; V gene: TRBV4-3; clone size: few; CDR3 protein: CASSPPGRYEQYF; CDR3 DNA: TGCGCCAGCAGCCCCCCCGGCCGCTACGAGCAGTACTTC
J gene: TRBJ1-5; D gene: -; V gene: TRBV6-1; clone size: -; CDR3 protein: CASSGTNTDQPQHF; CDR3 DNA: TGTGCCAGCAGCGGGACCAACACCGACCAGCCCCAGCATTTT
J gene: TRBJ1-1; D gene: -; V gene: TRBV5-4; clone size: few; CDR3 protein: CASSLLAGMNTEAFF; CDR3 DNA: TGTGCCAGCAGCTTGTTGGCAGGAATGAACACTGAAGCTTTCTTT